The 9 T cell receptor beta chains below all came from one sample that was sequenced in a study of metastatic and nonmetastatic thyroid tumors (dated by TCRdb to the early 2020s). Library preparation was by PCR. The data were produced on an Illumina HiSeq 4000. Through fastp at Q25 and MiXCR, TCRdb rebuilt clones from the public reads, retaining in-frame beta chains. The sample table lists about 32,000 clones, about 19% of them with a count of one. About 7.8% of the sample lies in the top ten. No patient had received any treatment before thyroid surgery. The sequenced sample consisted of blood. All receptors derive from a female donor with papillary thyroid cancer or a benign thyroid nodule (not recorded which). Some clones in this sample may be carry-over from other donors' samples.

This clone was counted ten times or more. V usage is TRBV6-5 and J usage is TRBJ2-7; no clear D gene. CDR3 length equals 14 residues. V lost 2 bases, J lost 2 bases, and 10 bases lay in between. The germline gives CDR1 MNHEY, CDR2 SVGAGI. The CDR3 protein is CASSYEKDAYEQYF. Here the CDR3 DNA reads TGTGCCAGCAGTTACGAGAAGGATGCCTACGAGCAGTACTTC.

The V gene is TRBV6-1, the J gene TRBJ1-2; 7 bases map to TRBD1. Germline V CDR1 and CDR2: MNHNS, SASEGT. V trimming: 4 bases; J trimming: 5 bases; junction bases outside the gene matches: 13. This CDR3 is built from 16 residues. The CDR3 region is CASSGGPTGAGYGYTF. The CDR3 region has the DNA TGTGCCAGCAGTGGAGGGCCAACAGGGGCAGGGTATGGCTACACCTTC.

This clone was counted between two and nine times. CDR3 amino acids: CASSSGLAGGGAYEQYF. The CDR3 region has the DNA TGTGCCAGCAGTTCGGGACTAGCGGGAGGAGGAGCCTACGAGCAGTACTTC. The chain couples TRBV28 to TRBJ2-7; 15 nucleotides agree with TRBD2. The CDR3 has 17 amino acids. CDR1 and CDR2 (germline): MDHEN, SYDVKM. Losses at the gene ends were 4 bases for V and 2 bases for J; bases not matched to a gene: 6.

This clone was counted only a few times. The CDR3 loop reads CASSHWLAGGGYEQYF. The CDR3 DNA sequence: TGTGCCAGCAGTCACTGGCTAGCGGGAGGAGGCTACGAGCAGTACTTC. This chain joins TRBV6-2 or TRBV6-3 and TRBJ2-7, with 11 bases aligning to TRBD2. Trimming took 5 bases from V and 3 from J; bases not matched to a gene: 9. CDR3 length: 16 residues. Germline CDR1 MNHEY, CDR2 SVGEGT.

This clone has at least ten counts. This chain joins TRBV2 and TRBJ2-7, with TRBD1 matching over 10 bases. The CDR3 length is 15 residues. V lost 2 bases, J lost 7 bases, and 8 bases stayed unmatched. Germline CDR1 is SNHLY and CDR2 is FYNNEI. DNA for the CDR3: TGTGCCAGCAGTGAACTGGGACAGGGGATAAAGGAGCAGTACTTC. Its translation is CASSELGQGIKEQYF.

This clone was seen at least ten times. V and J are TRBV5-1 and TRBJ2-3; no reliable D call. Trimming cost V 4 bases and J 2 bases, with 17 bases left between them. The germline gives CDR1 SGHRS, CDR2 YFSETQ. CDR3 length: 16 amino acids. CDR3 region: CASSALRVPVTDTQYF. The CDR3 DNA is TGCGCCAGCAGCGCCCTCCGGGTCCCGGTCACAGATACGCAGTATTTT.

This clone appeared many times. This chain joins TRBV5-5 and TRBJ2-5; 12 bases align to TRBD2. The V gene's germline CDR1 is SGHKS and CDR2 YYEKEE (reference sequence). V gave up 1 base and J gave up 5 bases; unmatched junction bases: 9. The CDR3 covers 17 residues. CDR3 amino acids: CASSLWLAGGPRETQYF. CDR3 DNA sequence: TGTGCCAGCAGCTTGTGGCTAGCGGGGGGGCCCCGGGAGACCCAGTACTTC.

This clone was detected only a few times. The CDR3 reads CASSAEGQTIKNEQFF. CDR3 DNA sequence: TGTGCCAGCAGTGCCGAGGGACAGACAATTAAGAATGAGCAGTTCTTC. This rearrangement joins TRBV6-1 to TRBJ2-1, with 7 bases matching TRBD1. Germline V gene data show CDR1 as MNHNS and CDR2 as SASEGT. The junction had 13 bases not matched to a gene; V was cut back by 4 bases and J by 7 bases. The CDR3 covers 16 residues.

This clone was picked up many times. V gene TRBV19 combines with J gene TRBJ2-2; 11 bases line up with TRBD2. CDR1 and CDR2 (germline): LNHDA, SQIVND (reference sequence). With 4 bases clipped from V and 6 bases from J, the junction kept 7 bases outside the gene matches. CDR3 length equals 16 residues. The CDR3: CASSRGLADPPGELFF. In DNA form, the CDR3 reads TGTGCCAGTAGTAGGGGACTAGCGGACCCCCCCGGGGAGCTGTTTTTT.